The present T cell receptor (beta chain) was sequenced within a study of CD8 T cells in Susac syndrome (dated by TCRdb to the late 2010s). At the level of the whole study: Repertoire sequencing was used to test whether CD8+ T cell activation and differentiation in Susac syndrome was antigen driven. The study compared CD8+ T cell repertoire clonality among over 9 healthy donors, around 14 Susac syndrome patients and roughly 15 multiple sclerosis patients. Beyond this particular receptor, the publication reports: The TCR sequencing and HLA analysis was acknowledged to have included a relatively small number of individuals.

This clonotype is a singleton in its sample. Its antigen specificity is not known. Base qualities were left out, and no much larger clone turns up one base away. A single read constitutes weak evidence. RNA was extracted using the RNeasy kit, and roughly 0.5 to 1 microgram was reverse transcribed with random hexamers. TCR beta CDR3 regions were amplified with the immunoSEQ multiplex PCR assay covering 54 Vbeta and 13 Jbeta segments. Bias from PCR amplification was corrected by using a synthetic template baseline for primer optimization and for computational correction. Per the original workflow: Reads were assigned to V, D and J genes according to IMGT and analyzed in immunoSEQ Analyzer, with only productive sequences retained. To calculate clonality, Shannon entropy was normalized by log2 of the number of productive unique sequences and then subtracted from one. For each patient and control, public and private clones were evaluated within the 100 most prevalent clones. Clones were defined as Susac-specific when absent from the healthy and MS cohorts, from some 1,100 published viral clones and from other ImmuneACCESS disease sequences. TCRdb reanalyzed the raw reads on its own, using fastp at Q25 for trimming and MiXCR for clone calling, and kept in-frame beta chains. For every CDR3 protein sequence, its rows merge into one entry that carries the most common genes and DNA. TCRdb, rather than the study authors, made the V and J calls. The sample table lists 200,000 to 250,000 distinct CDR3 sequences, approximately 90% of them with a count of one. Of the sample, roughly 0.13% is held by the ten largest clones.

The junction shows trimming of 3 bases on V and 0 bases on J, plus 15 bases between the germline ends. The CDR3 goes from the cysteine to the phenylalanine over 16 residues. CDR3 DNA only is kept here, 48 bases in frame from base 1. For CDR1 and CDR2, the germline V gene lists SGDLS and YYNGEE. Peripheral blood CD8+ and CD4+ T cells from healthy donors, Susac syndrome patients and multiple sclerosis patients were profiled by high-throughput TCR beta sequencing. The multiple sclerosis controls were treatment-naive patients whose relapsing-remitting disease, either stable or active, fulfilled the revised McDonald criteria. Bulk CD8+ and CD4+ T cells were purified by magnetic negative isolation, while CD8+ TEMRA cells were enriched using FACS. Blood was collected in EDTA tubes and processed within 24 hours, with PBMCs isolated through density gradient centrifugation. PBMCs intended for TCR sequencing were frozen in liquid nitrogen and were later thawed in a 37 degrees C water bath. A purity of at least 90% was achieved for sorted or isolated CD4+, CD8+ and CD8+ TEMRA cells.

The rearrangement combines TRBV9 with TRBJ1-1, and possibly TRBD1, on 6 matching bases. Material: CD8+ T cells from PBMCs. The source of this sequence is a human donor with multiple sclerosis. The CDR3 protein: CASSAGQQGMNTEAFF. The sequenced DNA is TGTGCCAGCAGCGCGGGTCAACAGGGAATGAACACTGAAGCTTTCTTT.